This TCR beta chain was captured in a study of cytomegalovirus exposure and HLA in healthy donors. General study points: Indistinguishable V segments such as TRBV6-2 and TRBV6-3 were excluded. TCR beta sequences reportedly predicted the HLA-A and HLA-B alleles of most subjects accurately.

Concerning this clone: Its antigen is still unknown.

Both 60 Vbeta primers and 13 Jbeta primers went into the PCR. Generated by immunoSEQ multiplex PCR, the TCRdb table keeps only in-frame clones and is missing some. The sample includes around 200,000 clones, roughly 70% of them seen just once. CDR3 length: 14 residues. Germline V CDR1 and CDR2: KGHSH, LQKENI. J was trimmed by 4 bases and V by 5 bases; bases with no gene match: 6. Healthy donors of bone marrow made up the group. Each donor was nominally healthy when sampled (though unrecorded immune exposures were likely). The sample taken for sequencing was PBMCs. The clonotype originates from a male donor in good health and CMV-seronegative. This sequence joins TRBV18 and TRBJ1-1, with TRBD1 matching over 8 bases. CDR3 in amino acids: CASSSRGQGTEAFF. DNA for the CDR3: TGTGCCAGCTCATCCAGGGGGCAGGGCACTGAAGCTTTCTTT.